The T cell receptor beta chain under discussion was sequenced for a study of identical twins. The germline CDR1 and CDR2 sequences are SQVTM and ANQGSEA. CDR3 size: 14 residues. With 0 bases removed from V and 4 bases from J, the gap between germline ends came to 12 bases. This clonotype was seen many times. Its antigen is unidentified. Study-wide results and limits: Recombination models fit unrelated individuals' TCR alpha sharing but underestimated twins'.

Template switching (which added a universal primer site) was used, and cDNA carried unique molecular identifiers. TCRdb ran MiXCR on the 5' RACE reads and lists one entry per CDR3 protein. Of hundreds of thousands of distinct CDR3 sequences listed, 8.6% were seen once; the top ten hold about 0.98%. The same data also went into a second study, on yellow fever vaccine responses in identical twins.

This receptor was identified in a woman in her late teens or twenties in good health. The chain links TRBV29-1 to TRBJ1-1; D perhaps matches TRBD1 (5 bases). The sequencing sample was made of PBMCs. This chain's CDR3 is CSVEDLRESTEAFF. The CDR3 DNA follows: TGCAGCGTTGAAGATCTCAGGGAGAGCACTGAAGCTTTCTTT.